This T cell receptor (beta chain) was recorded in a study of cytotoxic CD8 clonotypes in ibrutinib-treated CLL. Study-wide background: The group held 11 relapsed/refractory and under 16 treatment-naive patients, with roughly 17 IGHV unmutated. After median around six years, around 15 stayed in remission, approximately twelve progressed; responses about 24 partial, 2 complete. The taking of response samples occurred after a median around 11 months of treatment, with a range of 6 to 36.

Extraction of roughly 2 micrograms of genomic DNA from cryopreserved PBMCs supplied material for TCR beta libraries. The CDR3 sequence is 14 residues long. Trimming pared 5 bases from V and 0 bases from J, leaving 8 bases between. In germline, CDR1 is KGHSH, CDR2 LQKENI. The table came from immunoSEQ multiplex PCR; TCRdb's copy has only in-frame clones and leaves some out. The data contain roughly 250,000 clones, about three quarters of them singletons. The receptor's source is a human donor with chronic lymphocytic leukemia. Here the sequenced sample was PBMCs, taken after 24 months of ibrutinib treatment. The chain employs TRBV18 and TRBJ1-3; D ambiguous. The CDR3 loop reads CASSYTSSGNTIYF. In nucleotides, the CDR3 is TGTGCCAGCTCATACACCAGCTCTGGAAACACCATATATTTT.